Listed below are T cell receptor beta chains from one sample, sequenced in a study of PD-1 blockade in classical Hodgkin lymphoma. The assay was immunoSEQ multiplex PCR, and TCRdb's table has in-frame clones only and misses some. This sample yields over 50,000 clones, of which 73% are seen a single time; less than 15% belongs to the top ten. The sequencing used peripheral blood mononuclear cells (PBMCs), collected before the second cycle of nivolumab. All receptors come from a human donor with classical Hodgkin lymphoma. The CDR3 runs from the conserved cysteine through the conserved F or W. Each record gives: D gene, V gene, J gene, clone size, CDR3 protein, CDR3 DNA. D genes are given only for firm matches. Clone size is shown for a subset of rows, as once, few, many or a class of expanded clone.

d_gene: TRBD2
v_gene: TRBV7-3
j_gene: TRBJ2-1
abundance: NA
CDR3aa: CASSLTERLAGVDEQFF
CDR3nt: TGTGCCAGCAGCTTAACAGAGAGACTAGCGGGAGTTGATGAGCAGTTCTTC

d_gene: NA
v_gene: TRBV6-5
j_gene: TRBJ2-1
abundance: NA
CDR3aa: CASSQRSYNEQFF
CDR3nt: TGTGCCAGCAGCCAGAGGTCCTACAATGAGCAGTTCTTC

d_gene: NA
v_gene: TRBV27
j_gene: TRBJ1-5
abundance: NA
CDR3aa: CASSQHRDINQPQHF
CDR3nt: TGTGCCAGCAGTCAACACCGGGACATCAATCAGCCCCAGCATTTT

d_gene: NA
v_gene: TRBV9
j_gene: TRBJ1-4
abundance: NA
CDR3aa: CASSLRWSGNEKLFF
CDR3nt: TGTGCCAGCAGCTTACGGTGGTCGGGTAATGAAAAACTGTTTTTT

d_gene: TRBD1
v_gene: TRBV6-6
j_gene: TRBJ1-2
abundance: NA
CDR3aa: CASSFSGQGGYGYTF
CDR3nt: TGTGCCAGCAGTTTCTCGGGACAGGGTGGCTATGGCTACACCTTC

d_gene: TRBD1
v_gene: TRBV14
j_gene: TRBJ1-2
abundance: few
CDR3aa: CASSQDTRDRNYGYTF
CDR3nt: TGTGCCAGCAGCCAAGACACAAGGGACAGAAACTATGGCTACACCTTC

d_gene: NA
v_gene: TRBV19
j_gene: TRBJ2-1
abundance: NA
CDR3aa: CASSSGWGYNEQFF
CDR3nt: TGTGCCAGTAGCTCGGGGTGGGGGTACAATGAGCAGTTCTTC

d_gene: NA
v_gene: TRBV6-5
j_gene: TRBJ2-7
abundance: NA
CDR3aa: CASRNLGGEQYF
CDR3nt: TGTGCCAGCAGAAATCTAGGGGGCGAGCAGTACTTC

d_gene: NA
v_gene: TRBV27
j_gene: TRBJ2-2
abundance: NA
CDR3aa: CASSFLPAGPSGELFF
CDR3nt: TGTGCCAGCAGTTTTCTCCCGGCGGGGCCCAGCGGGGAGCTGTTTTTT

d_gene: NA
v_gene: TRBV29-1
j_gene: TRBJ1-4
abundance: NA
CDR3aa: CSVEVQGGEKLFF
CDR3nt: TGCAGCGTTGAAGTACAGGGTGGGGAAAAACTGTTTTTT

d_gene: NA
v_gene: TRBV7-3
j_gene: TRBJ1-1
abundance: NA
CDR3aa: CASSLQGLGNTEAFF
CDR3nt: TGTGCCAGCAGCTTACAGGGCTTGGGGAACACTGAAGCTTTCTTT

d_gene: TRBD2
v_gene: TRBV2
j_gene: TRBJ2-7
abundance: NA
CDR3aa: CASSDGEAGGPYEQYF
CDR3nt: TGTGCCAGCAGTGACGGGGAAGCGGGAGGGCCCTACGAGCAGTACTTC

d_gene: NA
v_gene: TRBV6-5
j_gene: TRBJ1-4
abundance: once
CDR3aa: CASRTTNEKLFF
CDR3nt: TGTGCCAGCAGAACAACTAATGAAAAACTGTTTTTT

d_gene: NA
v_gene: TRBV7-9
j_gene: TRBJ2-7
abundance: NA
CDR3aa: CASSPWTIYEQYF
CDR3nt: TGTGCCAGCAGCCCGTGGACTATCTACGAGCAGTACTTC

d_gene: NA
v_gene: TRBV27
j_gene: TRBJ1-6
abundance: NA
CDR3aa: CASSFRVGGGANSPLHF
CDR3nt: TGTGCCAGCAGTTTTCGGGTTGGGGGGGGAGCTAATTCACCCCTCCACTTT

d_gene: NA
v_gene: TRBV5-5
j_gene: TRBJ2-5
abundance: NA
CDR3aa: CASSLVAGPVETQYF
CDR3nt: TGTGCCAGCAGCTTGGTCGCAGGGCCGGTAGAGACCCAGTACTTC

d_gene: TRBD2
v_gene: TRBV11-2
j_gene: TRBJ2-3
abundance: once
CDR3aa: CASSLEVARGGRMLPDTQYF
CDR3nt: TGTGCCAGCAGCTTAGAGGTTGCAAGGGGCGGGAGAATGTTGCCGGATACGCAGTATTTT

d_gene: NA
v_gene: TRBV30
j_gene: TRBJ1-1
abundance: NA
CDR3aa: CALASLNTEAFF
CDR3nt: TGTGCCCTAGCTTCCCTGAACACTGAAGCTTTCTTT

d_gene: NA
v_gene: TRBV7-2
j_gene: TRBJ2-7
abundance: NA
CDR3aa: CASSLRRSYEQYF
CDR3nt: TGTGCCAGCAGCTTAAGGAGAAGTTACGAGCAGTACTTC

d_gene: TRBD1
v_gene: TRBV14
j_gene: TRBJ2-7
abundance: NA
CDR3aa: CASSLGQGDTYEQYF
CDR3nt: TGTGCCAGCAGCCTAGGACAGGGGGACACCTACGAGCAGTACTTC

d_gene: TRBD2
v_gene: TRBV6-5
j_gene: TRBJ2-7
abundance: NA
CDR3aa: CASSYASGRVNEQYF
CDR3nt: TGTGCCAGCAGTTATGCTAGCGGGAGAGTGAACGAGCAGTACTTC

d_gene: NA
v_gene: TRBV27
j_gene: TRBJ2-3
abundance: NA
CDR3aa: CASSLSSTDTQYF
CDR3nt: TGTGCCAGCAGTTTATCTAGCACAGATACGCAGTATTTT

d_gene: TRBD2
v_gene: TRBV7-3
j_gene: TRBJ2-1
abundance: NA
CDR3aa: CASSSRLAGDNEQFF
CDR3nt: TGTGCCAGCAGCTCTCGGCTAGCGGGAGACAATGAGCAGTTCTTC

d_gene: NA
v_gene: TRBV9
j_gene: TRBJ1-2
abundance: NA
CDR3aa: CASSVAIGGDYGYTF
CDR3nt: TGTGCCAGCAGCGTAGCTATCGGGGGGGACTATGGCTACACCTTC

d_gene: TRBD1
v_gene: TRBV29-1
j_gene: TRBJ1-1
abundance: NA
CDR3aa: CSVGIQGDTEAFF
CDR3nt: TGCAGCGTTGGAATACAGGGGGACACTGAAGCTTTCTTT